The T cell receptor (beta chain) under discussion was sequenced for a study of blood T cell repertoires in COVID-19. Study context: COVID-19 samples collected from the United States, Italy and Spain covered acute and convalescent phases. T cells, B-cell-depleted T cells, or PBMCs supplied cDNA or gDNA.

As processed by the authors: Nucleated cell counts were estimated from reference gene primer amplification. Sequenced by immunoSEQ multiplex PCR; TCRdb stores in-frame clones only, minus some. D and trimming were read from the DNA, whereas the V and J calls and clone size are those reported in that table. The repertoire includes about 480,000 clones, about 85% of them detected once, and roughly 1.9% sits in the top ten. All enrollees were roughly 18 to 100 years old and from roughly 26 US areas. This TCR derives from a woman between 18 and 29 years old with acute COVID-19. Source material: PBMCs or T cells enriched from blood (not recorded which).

The CDR3 coding sequence is TGTGCCAGCAGCCTGGACTGGAACACAGATACGCAGTATTTT. Protein sequence: CASSLDWNTDTQYF. This rearrangement joins TRBV7-9 to TRBJ2-3; maybe TRBD2 (5 bases). From germline, CDR1 is SEHNR and CDR2 FQNEAQ (reference sequence). V lost 5 bases to trimming and J lost 2 bases, with 11 bases between them. This CDR3 comprises 14 residues.